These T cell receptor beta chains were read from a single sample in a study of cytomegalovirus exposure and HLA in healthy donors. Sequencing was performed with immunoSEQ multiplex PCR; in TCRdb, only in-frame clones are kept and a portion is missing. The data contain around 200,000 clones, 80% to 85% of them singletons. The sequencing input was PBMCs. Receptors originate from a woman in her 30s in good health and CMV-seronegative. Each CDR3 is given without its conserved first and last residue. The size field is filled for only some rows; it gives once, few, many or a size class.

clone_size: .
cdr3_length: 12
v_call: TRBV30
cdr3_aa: AWSPPYSNQPQH

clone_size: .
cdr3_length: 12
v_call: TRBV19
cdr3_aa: ASSINPGNYGYT

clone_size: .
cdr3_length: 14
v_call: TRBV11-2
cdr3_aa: ASSTTSGGSTDTQY

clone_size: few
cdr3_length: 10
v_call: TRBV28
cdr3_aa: ASFDRTYEQY

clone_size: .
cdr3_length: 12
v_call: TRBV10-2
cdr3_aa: ASRANALAYEQY

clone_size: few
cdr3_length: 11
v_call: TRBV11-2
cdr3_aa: ASSLEGGTPLH

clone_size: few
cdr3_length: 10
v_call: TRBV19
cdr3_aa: ARNSRQWEQF

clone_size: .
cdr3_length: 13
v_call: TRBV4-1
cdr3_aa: ASSEPNRGIYEQY

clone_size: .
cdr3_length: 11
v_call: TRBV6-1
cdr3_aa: ASRLGGTDTQY

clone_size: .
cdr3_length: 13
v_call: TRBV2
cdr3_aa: ASSGGLAAAATQY

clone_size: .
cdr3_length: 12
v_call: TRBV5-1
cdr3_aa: ASSRIQKNNEQF

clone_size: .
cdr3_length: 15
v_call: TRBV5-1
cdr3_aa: ASSLGLRGVKLYEQY

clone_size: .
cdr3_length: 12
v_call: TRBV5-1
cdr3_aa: ASSSDSTNEKLF

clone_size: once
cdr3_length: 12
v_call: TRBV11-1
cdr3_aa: ASSLGAGNTEAF

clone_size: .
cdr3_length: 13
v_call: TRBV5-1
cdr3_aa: ASSLGAGLQETQY